Listed below are T cell receptor beta chains from one sample, sequenced in a study of PD-1 blockade in mismatch repair-deficient tumors. The protocol was immunoSEQ multiplex PCR, while the TCRdb copy is restricted to in-frame clones and leaves out a portion. The table includes some 45,000 clones, 77% detected once. Sequencing used PBMCs, obtained before pembrolizumab treatment. The receptors derive from an adult with mismatch repair-deficient cancer. The CDR3 runs from the conserved cysteine through the conserved F or W. Fields, in order: clone size, V gene, D gene, J gene, CDR3 protein, CDR3 DNA. A D gene is named only where the DNA matches it firmly. The listing skips clone size in some rows; elsewhere it reads once, few, many or a size class.

size: -; V: TRBV10-2; D: TRBD1; J: TRBJ1-2; CDR3: CASSESRGQGYGYTF; DNA: TGCGCCAGCAGTGAGTCCCGGGGACAGGGGTATGGCTACACCTTC
size: once; V: TRBV5-5; D: -; J: TRBJ1-4; CDR3: CASSLAGSEKLFF; DNA: TGTGCCAGCAGCTTGGCAGGAAGCGAAAAACTGTTTTTT
size: once; V: TRBV21-1; D: -; J: TRBJ2-1; CDR3: CASSRRTDFLDNEQFF; DNA: TGTGCCAGCAGCCGCCGGACAGACTTCCTCGACAATGAGCAGTTCTTC
size: -; V: TRBV7-2; D: -; J: TRBJ2-1; CDR3: CASTKRGVGAIYNEQFF; DNA: TGTGCCAGCACCAAGAGGGGGGTTGGGGCAATCTACAATGAGCAGTTCTTC
size: -; V: TRBV14; D: TRBD2; J: TRBJ2-3; CDR3: CASRPGLAGVDTQYF; DNA: TGTGCCAGCAGACCGGGACTAGCGGGAGTGGATACGCAGTATTTT
size: -; V: TRBV30; D: -; J: TRBJ1-1; CDR3: CAWQLGGPGAEAFF; DNA: TGTGCTTGGCAACTGGGGGGTCCTGGGGCTGAAGCTTTCTTT
size: -; V: TRBV2; D: -; J: TRBJ2-7; CDR3: CASSAYEQYF; DNA: TGTGCCAGCAGTGCGTACGAGCAGTACTTC
size: -; V: TRBV18; D: TRBD1; J: TRBJ1-1; CDR3: CASSPNGQGTEAFF; DNA: TGTGCCAGCTCACCAAACGGACAGGGCACTGAAGCTTTCTTT
size: once; V: TRBV5-1; D: -; J: TRBJ1-3; CDR3: CASSLGGYRSGNTIYF; DNA: TGCGCCAGCAGCTTGGGCGGGTACAGGTCTGGAAACACCATATATTTT
size: -; V: TRBV13; D: -; J: TRBJ2-3; CDR3: CASSKDRIQDTQYF; DNA: TGTGCCAGCAGCAAAGACCGGATACAAGATACGCAGTATTTT
size: -; V: TRBV20-1; D: -; J: TRBJ2-1; CDR3: CSARESNEQFF; DNA: TGCAGTGCTAGAGAATCCAATGAGCAGTTCTTC
size: -; V: TRBV10-2; D: TRBD1; J: TRBJ2-1; CDR3: CASRPVADRGNEQFF; DNA: TGCGCCAGCAGGCCCGTTGCGGACAGGGGGAATGAGCAGTTCTTC
size: -; V: TRBV19; D: -; J: TRBJ1-5; CDR3: CASSMRGGIQPQHF; DNA: TGTGCCAGTAGTATGAGAGGTGGGATTCAGCCCCAGCATTTT
size: -; V: TRBV6-6; D: TRBD1; J: TRBJ1-5; CDR3: CASSSEGQRQPQHF; DNA: TGTGCCAGCAGTTCCGAGGGACAGAGGCAGCCCCAGCATTTT
size: once; V: TRBV11-3; D: -; J: TRBJ2-7; CDR3: CASSSLGLPGYEQYF; DNA: TGTGCCAGCAGCTCACTGGGACTTCCCGGCTACGAGCAGTACTTC
size: -; V: TRBV6-5; D: TRBD2; J: TRBJ2-5; CDR3: CASSSASGWETQYF; DNA: TGTGCCAGCAGTTCGGCTAGCGGGTGGGAGACCCAGTACTTC
size: -; V: TRBV6-1; D: TRBD1; J: TRBJ2-3; CDR3: CASSPGQGNTDTQYF; DNA: TGTGCCAGCAGTCCTGGACAGGGTAATACAGATACGCAGTATTTT
size: -; V: TRBV27; D: TRBD2; J: TRBJ2-7; CDR3: CASSAILAGGEYEQYF; DNA: TGTGCCAGCAGTGCCATACTAGCGGGAGGGGAATACGAGCAGTACTTC
size: -; V: TRBV9; D: -; J: TRBJ2-1; CDR3: CASSVVFNGEQFF; DNA: TGTGCCAGCAGCGTAGTCTTCAATGGCGAGCAGTTCTTC
size: -; V: TRBV19; D: -; J: TRBJ1-1; CDR3: CASSIQVNTEAFF; DNA: TGTGCCAGTAGTATCCAGGTGAACACTGAAGCTTTCTTT
size: -; V: TRBV6-6; D: TRBD2; J: TRBJ2-5; CDR3: CASYGTSGRRETQYF; DNA: TGTGCCAGCTATGGGACTAGCGGGAGGAGGGAGACCCAGTACTTC
size: -; V: TRBV5-4; D: -; J: TRBJ2-6; CDR3: CASSSDHTVPGANVLTF; DNA: TGTGCCAGCAGCTCAGACCACACAGTTCCTGGGGCCAACGTCCTGACTTTC
size: few; V: TRBV6-6; D: -; J: TRBJ2-7; CDR3: CASTHRQTYEQYF; DNA: TGTGCCAGCACTCACAGACAGACCTACGAGCAGTACTTC
size: -; V: TRBV27; D: -; J: TRBJ2-7; CDR3: CATKGQGSREQYF; DNA: TGTGCCACCAAGGGTCAGGGATCACGCGAGCAGTACTTC
size: -; V: TRBV5-6; D: -; J: TRBJ2-2; CDR3: CASSTGLNTGELFF; DNA: TGTGCCAGCAGCACGGGACTCAACACCGGGGAGCTGTTTTTT
size: -; V: TRBV28; D: -; J: TRBJ1-1; CDR3: CASSLYPEAFF; DNA: TGTGCCAGCAGTTTATATCCTGAAGCTTTCTTT
size: -; V: TRBV4-1; D: -; J: TRBJ1-2; CDR3: CASSHLTGANYGYTF; DNA: TGCGCCAGCAGCCACCTGACAGGAGCTAACTATGGCTACACCTTC
size: -; V: TRBV7-2; D: -; J: TRBJ1-4; CDR3: CASSLDRATNEKLFF; DNA: TGTGCCAGCAGCTTAGATCGTGCAACTAATGAAAAACTGTTTTTT
size: medium-sized; V: TRBV19; D: -; J: TRBJ1-1; CDR3: CASSLRISAEAFF; DNA: TGTGCCAGTAGTCTCAGAATTTCGGCTGAAGCTTTCTTT
size: -; V: TRBV19; D: TRBD2; J: TRBJ2-1; CDR3: CASKIAGSSYNEQFF; DNA: TGTGCCAGTAAGATAGCGGGTAGCTCCTACAATGAGCAGTTCTTC
size: few; V: TRBV5-6; D: TRBD2; J: TRBJ2-1; CDR3: CASSARLAGGYNEQFF; DNA: TGTGCCAGCAGCGCCCGACTAGCGGGAGGGTACAATGAGCAGTTCTTC
size: few; V: TRBV19; D: TRBD2; J: TRBJ2-1; CDR3: CASSSGLADPAEQFF; DNA: TGTGCCAGTAGTTCGGGACTAGCGGATCCTGCGGAGCAGTTCTTC
size: -; V: TRBV9; D: -; J: TRBJ1-1; CDR3: CASSVGTPWDTEAFF; DNA: TGTGCCAGCAGCGTAGGAACCCCTTGGGACACTGAAGCTTTCTTT
size: few; V: TRBV2; D: -; J: TRBJ1-1; CDR3: CASRIQENTEAFF; DNA: TGTGCCAGCAGGATACAGGAGAACACTGAAGCTTTCTTT
size: -; V: TRBV27; D: -; J: TRBJ2-7; CDR3: CASSPGPGGSYEQYF; DNA: TGTGCCAGCAGTCCGGGGCCAGGGGGGTCCTACGAGCAGTACTTC
size: -; V: TRBV7-2; D: TRBD2; J: TRBJ2-5; CDR3: CASSRLLAGTGETQYF; DNA: TGTGCCAGCAGCCGCCTCCTAGCGGGAACGGGAGAGACCCAGTACTTC
size: -; V: TRBV27; D: -; J: TRBJ1-5; CDR3: CASSFGLYQPQHF; DNA: TGTGCCAGCAGTTTTGGGCTTTATCAGCCCCAGCATTTT
size: once; V: TRBV5-4; D: TRBD1; J: TRBJ1-2; CDR3: CASSPGQGATNYGYTF; DNA: TGTGCCAGCAGCCCCGGACAGGGGGCAACGAACTATGGCTACACCTTC
size: -; V: TRBV19; D: TRBD1; J: TRBJ2-7; CDR3: CASSLGQGPFYEQYF; DNA: TGTGCCAGTAGTCTGGGACAGGGCCCATTCTACGAGCAGTACTTC
size: -; V: TRBV29-1; D: TRBD1; J: TRBJ2-4; CDR3: CSVQDRVRGNIQYF; DNA: TGCAGCGTCCAAGACAGGGTCAGGGGAAACATTCAGTACTTC
size: -; V: TRBV6-1; D: -; J: TRBJ1-4; CDR3: CASSPTPVANEKLFF; DNA: TGTGCCAGCAGTCCAACCCCGGTGGCTAATGAAAAACTGTTTTTT
size: -; V: TRBV11-3; D: -; J: TRBJ2-7; CDR3: CASSLTVGSSYEQYF; DNA: TGTGCCAGCAGCTTAACCGTGGGGAGCTCCTACGAGCAGTACTTC
size: -; V: TRBV25-1; D: -; J: TRBJ2-3; CDR3: CASSPRPVRVGTDTQYF; DNA: TGTGCCAGCAGCCCCAGACCTGTGCGGGTAGGAACAGATACGCAGTATTTT
size: -; V: TRBV10-1; D: TRBD2; J: TRBJ2-2; CDR3: CASSEGSGSPGELFF; DNA: TGCGCCAGCAGTGAGGGTAGCGGGAGTCCCGGGGAGCTGTTTTTT
size: -; V: TRBV5-4; D: TRBD1; J: TRBJ1-2; CDR3: CASSSGGDYGYTF; DNA: TGTGCCAGCAGCTCAGGGGGGGACTATGGCTACACCTTC
size: once; V: TRBV5-1; D: -; J: TRBJ1-4; CDR3: CASSLFGRADEKLFF; DNA: TGCGCCAGCAGCTTGTTCGGCAGGGCCGACGAAAAACTGTTTTTT
size: -; V: TRBV6-4; D: -; J: TRBJ2-6; CDR3: CASSFAGSGANVLTF; DNA: TGTGCCAGCAGTTTTGCCGGATCTGGGGCCAACGTCCTGACTTTC
size: few; V: TRBV18; D: TRBD1; J: TRBJ1-5; CDR3: CASSRTGESNQPQHF; DNA: TGTGCCAGCTCACGGACAGGGGAGAGCAATCAGCCCCAGCATTTT
size: -; V: TRBV27; D: -; J: TRBJ1-2; CDR3: CASSLKVPIYGYTF; DNA: TGTGCCAGCAGTTTAAAGGTCCCTATTTATGGCTACACCTTC
size: -; V: TRBV27; D: -; J: TRBJ2-7; CDR3: CASSLWGEGGRAYEQYF; DNA: TGTGCCAGCAGTTTATGGGGGGAAGGGGGGAGGGCGTACGAGCAGTACTTC
size: -; V: TRBV5-6; D: TRBD1; J: TRBJ2-5; CDR3: CASSSLDRTQETQYF; DNA: TGTGCCAGCAGCTCCCTGGACAGGACTCAAGAGACCCAGTACTTC
size: -; V: TRBV5-4; D: -; J: TRBJ1-3; CDR3: CASSEQGEAGNTIYF; DNA: TGTGCCAGCAGCGAACAGGGAGAGGCTGGAAACACCATATATTTT